Here is one TCR beta chain with its context. The antigen is not known. The data originate from a study of identical twins. The germline V and J ends were trimmed by 6 bases and 4 bases, with 12 bases remaining between them. This CDR3 spans 13 amino acids. Germline CDR1 and CDR2: MNHNY and SVGAGI (reference sequence). Via MiXCR, TCRdb re-called the 5' RACE reads, giving one row per CDR3 protein. The table has hundreds of thousands of distinct CDR3 sequences, over 15% seen once. Study results and caveats: Where out-of-frame alpha sequences were twin-shared, they showed excess low generation probability.

This sample also belongs to another study, concerning T cells expressing NK-cell markers. That paper notes: There remained a lack of clarity about HCMV specificity of expanded NKG2C+ T cell clones.

The V gene is TRBV6-6, the J gene TRBJ2-5; TRBD1 might be the D (6 bases). Sequencing was done on a sample of PBMCs. The TCR was taken from a woman younger than 35 in good health. CDR3 loop: CASRNRDGETQYF. In DNA, the CDR3 is TGTGCCAGCAGGAACAGGGATGGAGAGACCCAGTACTTC.